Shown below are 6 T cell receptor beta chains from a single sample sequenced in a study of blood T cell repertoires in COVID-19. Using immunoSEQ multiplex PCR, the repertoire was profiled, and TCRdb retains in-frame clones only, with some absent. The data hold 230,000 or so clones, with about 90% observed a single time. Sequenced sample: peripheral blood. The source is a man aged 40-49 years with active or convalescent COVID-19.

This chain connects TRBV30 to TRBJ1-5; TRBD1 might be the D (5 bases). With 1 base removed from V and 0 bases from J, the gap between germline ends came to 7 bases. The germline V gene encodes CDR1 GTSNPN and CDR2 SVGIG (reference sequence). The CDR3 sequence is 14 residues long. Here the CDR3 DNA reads TGTGCCTGGAGTGGACAGCCTAGCAATCAGCCCCAGCATTTT. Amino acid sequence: CAWSGQPSNQPQHF.

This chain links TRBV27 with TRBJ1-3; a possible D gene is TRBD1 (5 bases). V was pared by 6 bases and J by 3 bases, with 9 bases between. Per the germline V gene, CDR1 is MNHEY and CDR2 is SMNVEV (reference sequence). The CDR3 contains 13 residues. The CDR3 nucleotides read TGTGCCAGCAGCCGCGACAGTGGAAACACCATATATTTT. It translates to CASSRDSGNTIYF.

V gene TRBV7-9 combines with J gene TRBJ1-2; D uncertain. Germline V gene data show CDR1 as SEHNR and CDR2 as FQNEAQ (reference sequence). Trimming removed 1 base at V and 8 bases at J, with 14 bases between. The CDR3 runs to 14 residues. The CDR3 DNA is TGTGCCAGCAGCTTAGGTCTAGACCCGAGCGGCTACACCTTC. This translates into CASSLGLDPSGYTF.

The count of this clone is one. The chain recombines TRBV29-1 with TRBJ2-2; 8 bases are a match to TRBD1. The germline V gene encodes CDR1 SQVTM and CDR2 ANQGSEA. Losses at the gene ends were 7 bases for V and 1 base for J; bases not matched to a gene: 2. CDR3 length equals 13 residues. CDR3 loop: CSAGTGNTGELFF. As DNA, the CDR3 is TGCAGCGCTGGGACAGGGAACACCGGGGAGCTGTTTTTT.

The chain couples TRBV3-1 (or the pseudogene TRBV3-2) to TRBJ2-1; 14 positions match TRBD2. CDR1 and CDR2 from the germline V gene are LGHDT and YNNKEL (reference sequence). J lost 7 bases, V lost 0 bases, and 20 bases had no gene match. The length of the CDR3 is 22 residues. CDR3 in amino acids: CASSQDLSGSLLGLAGGNEQFF. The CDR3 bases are TGTGCCAGCAGCCAAGATCTTTCAGGAAGTCTTCTTGGACTAGCGGGAGGTAATGAGCAGTTCTTC.

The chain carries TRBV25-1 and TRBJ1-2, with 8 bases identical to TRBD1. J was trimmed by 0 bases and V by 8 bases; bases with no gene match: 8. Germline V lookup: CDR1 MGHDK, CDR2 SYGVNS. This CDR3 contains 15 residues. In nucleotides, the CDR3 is TGTGCCAGCTCGGGACAGGAGTTAGCTAACTATGGCTACACCTTC. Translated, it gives CASSGQELANYGYTF.